This T cell receptor beta chain was sequenced for a study of blood T cell repertoires in COVID-19. V lost 3 bases to trimming and J lost 6 bases; unmatched junction nucleotides: 11. The CDR3 sequence is 16 residues long. Germline V gene sequence: CDR1 SGDLS, CDR2 YYNGEE. In the authors' methods: Estimation of nucleated cell counts was performed using reference gene primer amplification. Sequencing was performed with immunoSEQ multiplex PCR; in TCRdb, only in-frame clones are kept and a portion is missing. For V, J and clone size, that table is used; D and trimming come from the DNA. The sample contains some 240,000 clones, around three quarters of which appear only once.

Sequenced: peripheral blood. This TCR was recovered from a woman between 65 and 79 years old with acute or convalescent COVID-19. The chain has TRBV9 and TRBJ2-1; the match to TRBD1 covers 8 bases. The CDR3 DNA is TGTGCCAGCAGCGCACGGGACAGCACAGGGGGCAATGAGCAGTTCTTC. Protein: CASSARDSTGGNEQFF.